The entry below gives a single T cell receptor beta chain sequence along with its context. The antigen is undetermined. This specimen comes from a study of shared clonotypes between healthy human individuals. The CDR3 runs 15 residues. Germline-derived CDR1 and CDR2 are SGHRS and YFSETQ. V lost 4 bases to trimming and J lost 6 bases; unmatched junction nucleotides: 7. CD8 cells regarded as naive lacked CD45RO, were positively chosen for CCR7, and omitted terminally differentiated effector memory CD45RA+ cells. Measured with immunoSEQ multiplex PCR; TCRdb has only the in-frame clones, and not every one. The sample contains millions of clones, around 93% of which appear only once. Study-level findings and limits: Richness estimates generally favored naive over memory subsets. Lower generation probabilities were found for non-shared clonotypes than for those shared by all four donors.

The sequence came from a man between 18 and 29 years old in good health. Some clones in this sample may be carry-over from other donors' samples. The rearrangement uses TRBV5-1 and TRBJ2-1; 10 nucleotides align to TRBD1. Material: naive CD8+ T cells from PBMCs. The CDR3 reads CASSLGTGEGNEQFF. CDR3 DNA: TGCGCCAGCAGCCTCGGGACAGGGGAAGGCAATGAGCAGTTCTTC.